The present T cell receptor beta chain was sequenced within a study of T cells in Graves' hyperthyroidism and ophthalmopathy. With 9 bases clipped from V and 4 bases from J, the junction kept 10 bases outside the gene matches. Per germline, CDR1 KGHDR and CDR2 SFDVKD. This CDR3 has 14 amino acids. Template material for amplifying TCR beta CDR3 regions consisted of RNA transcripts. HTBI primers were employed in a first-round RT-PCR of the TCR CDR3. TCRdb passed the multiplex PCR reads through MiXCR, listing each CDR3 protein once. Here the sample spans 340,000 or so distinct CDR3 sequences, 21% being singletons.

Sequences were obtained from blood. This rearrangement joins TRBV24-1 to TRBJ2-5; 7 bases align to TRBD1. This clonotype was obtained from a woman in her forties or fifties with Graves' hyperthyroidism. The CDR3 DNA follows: TGTGCCACCGGAGAACAGGGGTTTCGAGAGACCCAGTACTTC. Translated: CATGEQGFRETQYF.